Following are 16 T cell receptor beta chains from one sample sequenced in a study of blood T cell repertoires in COVID-19. The assay was immunoSEQ multiplex PCR, and TCRdb's table has in-frame clones only and misses some. Seen here are under 450,000 clones, about 90% observed once, and the top ten hold 1.3%. Sequencing used PBMCs or T cells enriched from blood (not recorded which). These receptors were obtained from a young man who had recovered from COVID-19.

The chain is built from TRBV5-6 and TRBJ1-1; possibly TRBD1 for D (6 bases). Germline CDR1 is SGHDT and CDR2 is YYEEEE. The CDR3 contains 15 residues. Deletions cut 2 bases from V and 1 base from J, with 12 bases between. CDR3 nucleotide sequence: TGTGCCAGCAGCTTTTCCTGGACAGCGAACACTGAAGCTTTCTTT. Protein: CASSFSWTANTEAFF. Supplemented by reference TRBV5-6 and TRBJ1-1, the full variable domain reads DAGVTQSPTHLIKTRGQQVTLRCSPKSGHDTVSWYQQALGQGPQFIFQYYEEEERQRGNFPDRFSGHQFPNYSSELNVNALLLGDSALYLCASSFSWTANTEAFFGQGTRLTVV.

This clone was detected a few times. The J gene is TRBJ1-3, the V gene TRBV4-2; weak D call: TRBD1 (5 bases). The CDR3 has 15 amino acids. Between the trimmed V and J ends, which lost 0 bases and 4 bases, there was a span of 10 bases. Germline V gene data show CDR1 as LGHNA and CDR2 as YNFKEQ. The DNA for the CDR3 is TGTGCCAGCAGCCAAGACGTGACAGAGGGAAACACCATATATTTT. As protein: CASSQDVTEGNTIYF.

This chain links TRBV30 with TRBJ1-6; D perhaps matches TRBD1 (5 bases). V lost 5 bases, J lost 4 bases, and 12 bases lay in between. Germline V gives CDR1 GTSNPN, CDR2 SVGIG (reference sequence). The CDR3 totals 14 residues. Here the CDR3 reads CAWCRGRYNSPLHF. The CDR3 bases are TGTGCCTGGTGTAGGGGCCGATATAATTCACCCCTCCACTTT.

There are a few counts of this clone. CDR3 residues: CASSQNPRGQPQHF. The CDR3 DNA is TGTGCCAGCAGCCAAAACCCCCGGGGTCAGCCCCAGCATTTT. This chain links TRBV3-1 (or the pseudogene TRBV3-2) with TRBJ1-5, with D unresolved. The CDR3 is made up of 14 amino acids. The V gene's germline CDR1 is LGHDT and CDR2 YNNKEL (reference sequence). Trimming cost V 2 bases and J 6 bases, with 11 bases left between them.

This chain joins TRBV20-1 and TRBJ1-1, with D tentatively TRBD1 (6 bases). The CDR3 covers 10 residues. CDR1 and CDR2 (germline): DFQATT, SNEGSKA (reference sequence). The CDR3 sequence is CSTGRAEAFF. As DNA, the CDR3 is TGCAGCACAGGGAGAGCGGAAGCTTTCTTT.

The V and J genes are TRBV30 and TRBJ1-6; 9 nucleotides match TRBD1. The trim removed 3 bases at V and 2 bases at J, leaving 2 bases unmatched. The CDR3 contains 15 residues. CDR1 and CDR2 (germline): GTSNPN, SVGIG (reference sequence). CDR3 DNA: TGTGCCTGGAGGGACAGGGGAGCCTATAATTCACCCCTCCACTTT. This gives the protein CAWRDRGAYNSPLHF.

The chain employs TRBV5-6 and TRBJ2-7; 9 bases are a match to TRBD1. CDR1 and CDR2 (germline): SGHDT, YYEEEE. This CDR3 region has 13 residues. V lost 5 bases and J lost 6; bases outside the gene matches: 6. CDR3 amino acids: CASRSGTGIEQYF. The CDR3 nucleotides are TGTGCCAGCAGATCCGGGACAGGGATCGAGCAGTACTTC.

CDR3 coding DNA: TGTGCCAGCAGATCTCTCCGGACAGATACGCAGTATTTT. It yields the protein CASRSLRTDTQYF. This rearrangement joins TRBV12-3 or TRBV12-4 to TRBJ2-3, with D unclear. This CDR3 contains 13 residues. Between the trimmed V and J ends, which lost 6 bases and 3 bases, there was a span of 10 bases.

J is TRBJ2-4 and V is TRBV4-3; 8 positions agree with TRBD1. CDR3 length: 18 amino acids. Germline lookup yields CDR1 LGHNA and CDR2 YSLEER. After removal of 8 bases from V and 1 base from J, the junction contained 16 bases not matched to a gene. As DNA, the CDR3 is TGCGCCAGCCTTAAAGAGGGCAGGGGGCAGGAGGCCAAAAACATTCAGTACTTC. Translated, it gives CASLKEGRGQEAKNIQYF.

The rearrangement uses TRBV7-2 and TRBJ2-4; weak D call: TRBD2 (6 bases). The germline CDR1 and CDR2 sequences are SGHTA and FQGNSA. This CDR3 contains 15 residues. Trimming took 2 bases from V and 0 from J, leaving 8 bases between them. CDR3: CASSLPGLAKNIQYF. DNA for the CDR3: TGTGCCAGCAGCTTACCGGGACTAGCCAAAAACATTCAGTACTTC. Full variable domain (missing parts from reference TRBV7-2 and TRBJ2-4): GAGVSQSPSNKVTEKGKDVELRCDPISGHTALYWYRQSLGQGLEFLIYFQGNSAPDKSGLPSDRFSAERTGGSVSTLTIQRTQQEDSAVYLCASSLPGLAKNIQYFGAGTRLSVL.

In DNA form, the CDR3 reads TGCGCCAGCACCCCTGGGGGGGGCTACAATGAGCAGTTCTTC. Translation gives CASTPGGGYNEQFF. The chain recombines TRBV5-1 with TRBJ2-1, with 7 nucleotides matching TRBD2. Germline loops: CDR1 SGHRS, CDR2 YFSETQ. The CDR3 sequence is 14 residues long. V trimming: 6 bases; J trimming: 3 bases; junction bases outside the gene matches: 6.

The chain recombines TRBV7-9 with TRBJ1-4; 8 bases are a match to TRBD1. J gave up 16 bases and V 6 bases, and 10 bases lay outside the gene matches. CDR3 size: 12 residues. Germline V gene lookup returns CDR1 SEHNR and CDR2 FQNEAQ (reference sequence). CDR3 bases: TGTGCCAGCAGACCACAGGGGGGGTCTCCGTTTTTT. Residues: CASRPQGGSPFF.

The chain combines TRBV2 with TRBJ1-1, with D unresolved. This CDR3 region has 11 residues. Germline V gene data show CDR1 as SNHLY and CDR2 as FYNNEI. The V and J ends lost 8 bases and 6 bases respectively, with 10 bases between them. CDR3 in amino acids: CASLSFPEAFF. CDR3 coding DNA: TGTGCCAGCCTAAGTTTCCCTGAAGCTTTCTTT.

This clone has a single count. The chain joins TRBV10-3 to TRBJ2-2; TRBD1 aligns across 7 bases. This CDR3 has 16 residues. With 6 bases clipped from V and 7 bases from J, the junction kept 14 bases outside the gene matches. Germline CDR1 reads ENHRY; CDR2 reads SYGVKD. The CDR3 is CAISPTGPGLSGELFF. CDR3 nucleotides: TGTGCCATCAGCCCGACAGGGCCGGGGCTAAGCGGGGAGCTGTTTTTT.

This chain uses TRBV5-1 with TRBJ2-3; D uncertain. Deletions cut 3 bases from V and 2 bases from J, with 7 bases between. The CDR3 is 13 amino acids. Germline CDR1 and CDR2: SGHRS and YFSETQ. Written as DNA, the CDR3 is TGCGCCAGCAGCTGGGCCCCCACAGATACGCAGTATTTT. The encoded protein is CASSWAPTDTQYF. The full variable domain, completed using reference TRBV5-1 and TRBJ2-3, is KAGVTQTPRYLIKTRGQQVTLSCSPISGHRSVSWYQQTPGQGLQFLFEYFSETQRNKGNFPGRFSGRQFSNSRSEMNVSTLELGDSALYLCASSWAPTDTQYFGPGTRLTVL.

The V call is TRBV27, the J call TRBJ2-5; 9 bases align to TRBD1. Germline CDR1 is MNHEY and CDR2 is SMNVEV (reference sequence). V lost 5 bases and J lost 0; bases outside the gene matches: 4. The CDR3 runs 15 residues. CDR3 loop: CASSRDRVDQETQYF. The CDR3, as DNA: TGTGCCAGCAGTAGGGACAGGGTAGACCAAGAGACCCAGTACTTC.